These T cell receptor beta chains were read from a single sample in a study of T cells after yellow fever vaccination. TCRdb recomputed calls from the 5' RACE reads with MiXCR, one row per CDR3 protein. Among tens of thousands of distinct CDR3 sequences, 5% to 8% were seen once, and the ten largest hold about 39%. The starting material was CD8+ T cells sorted from PBMCs, obtained roughly seven weeks after the first yellow fever vaccination. Receptors were obtained from a young man who received the YFV17D yellow fever vaccine. Each CDR3 is given with its conserved first and last residue.

J | V | CDR3
TRBJ1-1 | TRBV5-1 | CASSFQQELNTEAFF
TRBJ2-7 | TRBV5-1 | CASSSGSSSYEQYF
TRBJ2-1 | TRBV7-9 | CASRTSNRANEQFF
TRBJ1-1 | TRBV29-1 | CSVESNTEAFF
TRBJ1-1 | TRBV6-5 | CASSYSRGPGPNTEAFF
TRBJ1-4 | TRBV6-1 | CATSTGGFEKLFF
TRBJ2-1 | TRBV5-1 | CASSLADEQFF
TRBJ2-5 | TRBV19 | CASSMRGVLQETQYF
TRBJ2-4 | TRBV12-3/TRBV12-4 | CASSLVGTEVF
TRBJ2-2 | TRBV12-3/TRBV12-4 | CASSLLGANTGELFF
TRBJ2-6 | TRBV2 | CASSEGTPVGGANVLTF
TRBJ1-2 | TRBV5-1 | CASSLGTFDNYGYTF
TRBJ2-1 | TRBV7-6 | CASSSPGHDVNEQFF
TRBJ1-1 | TRBV24-1 | CATSDGVAEAFF
TRBJ1-1 | TRBV5-1 | CASSFESGLNTEAFF
TRBJ2-7 | TRBV12-3/TRBV12-4 | CASSLFPPAQAYEQYF
TRBJ2-1 | TRBV4-2 | CASLPGQGAFNEQFF
TRBJ1-2 | TRBV12-3/TRBV12-4 | CASSFVGTGGGYTF
TRBJ2-7 | TRBV5-1 | CASSLEGVEGHEQYF
TRBJ1-4 | TRBV12-3/TRBV12-4 | CASSNTGGRREKLFF
TRBJ2-1 | TRBV5-1 | CASSLAGSNEQFF
TRBJ1-2 | TRBV4-1 | CASSYRQGIVSNYGYTF
TRBJ1-5 | TRBV10-3 | CAISDSLGGSNQPQHF
TRBJ2-2 | TRBV7-2 | CASSFDRPYSGELFF
TRBJ2-1 | TRBV7-2 | CASSFRSGSYNEQFF
TRBJ2-7 | TRBV6-2/TRBV6-3 | CASSSSGRPGYEQYF
TRBJ2-1 | TRBV12-3/TRBV12-4 | CASTSLYDEQFF
TRBJ2-7 | TRBV7-9 | CASSTLSYEQYF
TRBJ2-3 | TRBV14 | CASRPWASGEKSYRTDTQYF
TRBJ2-5 | TRBV20-1 | CSAGAFGQGLWETQYF
TRBJ2-1 | TRBV7-6 | CASSPRGGELSSYNEQFF
TRBJ2-5 | TRBV19 | CASSISGGQYQETQYF
TRBJ1-6 | TRBV3-1 | CASSQLGTGGNSPLHF
TRBJ1-4 | TRBV12-3/TRBV12-4 | CASSPGQVSTNEKLFF
TRBJ2-6 | TRBV15 | CATSLGRSGANVLTF
TRBJ2-2 | TRBV5-4 | CASSFGGLFF
TRBJ1-2 | TRBV7-9 | CASSLYQGGYTF
TRBJ1-1 | TRBV12-3/TRBV12-4 | CASSFDMTEAFF
TRBJ1-1 | TRBV10-3 | CAISEDRKNTEAFF
TRBJ1-2 | TRBV5-1 | CASSLYENGYTF
TRBJ2-5 | TRBV12-3/TRBV12-4 | CASSGLAGDQETQYF
TRBJ2-2 | TRBV29-1 | CSVDSAGIAGELFF
TRBJ2-1 | TRBV4-3 | CASSQELAGSYNEQFF
TRBJ1-6 | TRBV7-2 | CASSPLHNSPLHF
TRBJ2-1 | TRBV20-1 | CSARFPGGFNEQFF
TRBJ2-7 | TRBV21-1 | CASSNRCYEQYF
TRBJ2-3 | TRBV5-6 | CASSFRQRITDTQYF
TRBJ2-5 | TRBV15 | CATSREGQSQETQYF
TRBJ2-4 | TRBV6-1 | CASGDRPGPAKNIQYF
TRBJ1-1 | TRBV20-1 | CSARDFSMNTEAFF
TRBJ2-7 | TRBV7-9 | CASSLHPAYEQYF
TRBJ1-2 | TRBV12-3/TRBV12-4 | CASTALFRDRDGYTF